A selection of T cell receptor beta chains follows, all from one sample in a study of cytomegalovirus exposure and HLA in healthy donors. Assay used: immunoSEQ multiplex PCR; TCRdb lists only in-frame clones, some missing. This sample has roughly 200,000 clones, with 77% found just once. What was sequenced was PBMCs. Source of these receptors: an older woman in good health and CMV-seropositive. CDR3s include the opening cysteine and the closing phenylalanine or tryptophan. A D gene is named only where the DNA matches it firmly. Expanded clones get a size class; other rows say once, few or many, or leave the size out.

size: NA; J: TRBJ1-6; D: NA; V: TRBV10-1; DNA: TGCGCCAGTCGACAGACCCTAAATTCACCCCTCCACTTT; CDR3: CASRQTLNSPLHF
size: once; J: TRBJ2-1; D: TRBD1; V: TRBV6-5; DNA: TGTGCCAGCAGTTTCGGACAGGGGGCGGGTGAGCAGTTCTTC; CDR3: CASSFGQGAGEQFF
size: NA; J: TRBJ2-1; D: TRBD2; V: TRBV7-9; DNA: TGTGCCAGCAGCGCCACTAGCGGGGCGACTTACAATGAGCAGTTCTTC; CDR3: CASSATSGATYNEQFF
size: NA; J: TRBJ2-1; D: TRBD1; V: TRBV11-2; DNA: TGTGCCAGCAGCTTAGGGACAGGGAGCTACAATGAGCAGTTCTTC; CDR3: CASSLGTGSYNEQFF
size: few; J: TRBJ2-7; D: NA; V: TRBV5-4; DNA: TGTGCCAGCAGCCCCACCCGACAGTCCTACGAGCAGTACTTC; CDR3: CASSPTRQSYEQYF
size: NA; J: TRBJ1-2; D: TRBD1; V: TRBV30; DNA: TGTGCCTGGAACCGGGACAGGGGAATGGCCACCTTC; CDR3: CAWNRDRGMATF
size: once; J: TRBJ1-1; D: NA; V: TRBV7-2; DNA: NA; CDR3: CASSLERDTEAFF
size: once; J: TRBJ2-3; D: TRBD1; V: TRBV7-9; DNA: TGTGCCAGCAGACGGACAGGGGGCGGCTCAGATACGCAGTATTTT; CDR3: CASRRTGGGSDTQYF
size: NA; J: TRBJ2-5; D: TRBD2; V: TRBV30; DNA: TGTGCCTGGTCTAGCGGAACCTGGGGAAAGACCCAGTACTTC; CDR3: CAWSSGTWGKTQYF
size: NA; J: TRBJ2-3; D: TRBD1; V: TRBV5-1; DNA: TGCGCCAGCAGCCTCGACAGGGGTGAAGATACGCAGTATTTT; CDR3: CASSLDRGEDTQYF
size: once; J: TRBJ1-4; D: NA; V: TRBV28; DNA: TGTGCCAGCAGCACCCCTGGGCAGGGGATGGAAAAACTGTTTTTT; CDR3: CASSTPGQGMEKLFF
size: once; J: TRBJ1-6; D: NA; V: TRBV5-6; DNA: TGTGCCAGCAGCTTACAGGGAGGGTATAATTCACCCCTCCACTTT; CDR3: CASSLQGGYNSPLHF
size: NA; J: TRBJ1-5; D: NA; V: TRBV7-2; DNA: TGTGCCAGCAGCTCAAATAGCAATCAGCCCCAGCATTTT; CDR3: CASSSNSNQPQHF
size: once; J: TRBJ2-1; D: TRBD2; V: TRBV11-1; DNA: TGTGCCAGCAGCCAGGGACTAGCGGAATACAATGAGCAGTTCTTC; CDR3: CASSQGLAEYNEQFF
size: NA; J: TRBJ2-7; D: TRBD1; V: TRBV6-5; DNA: TGTGCCAGCATGAGGGACAGGGCCTACGAGCAGTACTTC; CDR3: CASMRDRAYEQYF
size: few; J: TRBJ1-2; D: NA; V: TRBV2; DNA: TGTGCCAGCAGTAAACAGATTCCTAACTATGGCTACACCTTC; CDR3: CASSKQIPNYGYTF
size: NA; J: TRBJ2-7; D: TRBD2; V: TRBV10-1; DNA: TGCGCCAGCAGTGACCTCGGTAGCGGGTACGAGCAGTACTTC; CDR3: CASSDLGSGYEQYF
size: NA; J: TRBJ1-4; D: NA; V: TRBV10-2; DNA: TGCGCCAGCAGTGGACTGGAGACTAATGAAAAACTGTTTTTT; CDR3: CASSGLETNEKLFF
size: NA; J: TRBJ1-1; D: NA; V: TRBV7-9; DNA: TGTGCCAGCCGCCCGACAGGGAACACTGAAGCTTTCTTT; CDR3: CASRPTGNTEAFF
size: NA; J: TRBJ1-2; D: NA; V: TRBV14; DNA: TGTGCCAGCAGCCAAGATCGGGGGTTTGGCTACACCTTC; CDR3: CASSQDRGFGYTF
size: NA; J: TRBJ2-4; D: NA; V: TRBV5-1; DNA: TGCGCCAGCAGCATAGGGACATCCGTAGCCAAAAACATTCAGTACTTC; CDR3: CASSIGTSVAKNIQYF
size: NA; J: TRBJ1-3; D: NA; V: TRBV19; DNA: TGTGCCAGTAGTATGGCGGACAGTAGCTCTGGAAACACCATATATTTT; CDR3: CASSMADSSSGNTIYF
size: NA; J: TRBJ1-1; D: TRBD1; V: TRBV19; DNA: TGTGCCAGTAGTCCTGGACAGGGGATGAACACTGAAGCTTTCTTT; CDR3: CASSPGQGMNTEAFF
size: once; J: TRBJ2-1; D: NA; V: TRBV19; DNA: TGTGCCAGTAGTATACCACCAGGCCCCGAGCAGTTCTTC; CDR3: CASSIPPGPEQFF
size: NA; J: TRBJ1-4; D: NA; V: TRBV19; DNA: TGTGCCAGTAGTACAACGCCAGGGTTTATCGATGAAAAACTGTTTTTT; CDR3: CASSTTPGFIDEKLFF
size: NA; J: TRBJ2-7; D: NA; V: TRBV19; DNA: TGTGCCAGTAGTATCGGGAGCGGCTCCTACGAGCAGTACTTC; CDR3: CASSIGSGSYEQYF
size: NA; J: TRBJ1-2; D: NA; V: TRBV15; DNA: TGTGCCACCAGCAGAGACATGAACTATGGCTACACCTTC; CDR3: CATSRDMNYGYTF
size: once; J: TRBJ2-2; D: TRBD2; V: TRBV12-5; DNA: TGTGCTAGTGGTTTGATACTACGTAGCGGGGGGGCCTTACTCGCGGGCACCGGGGAGCTGTTTTTT; CDR3: CASGLILRSGGALLAGTGELFF
size: NA; J: TRBJ1-1; D: NA; V: TRBV7-2; DNA: TGTGCCAGCAGCTTACAGTACACTGAAGCTTTCTTT; CDR3: CASSLQYTEAFF
size: NA; J: TRBJ2-5; D: NA; V: TRBV19; DNA: TGTGCCAGTAGTACCTGGGGCAGCAGCCAAGAGACCCAGTACTTC; CDR3: CASSTWGSSQETQYF
size: NA; J: TRBJ1-2; D: NA; V: TRBV9; DNA: TGTGCCAGCAGCCCAGAATCCTATGGCTACACCTTC; CDR3: CASSPESYGYTF
size: once; J: TRBJ2-1; D: TRBD2; V: TRBV5-1; DNA: TGCGCCAGCAGCTTGGAGGCTAGCGGGGGAACCTACAATGAGCAGTTCTTC; CDR3: CASSLEASGGTYNEQFF
size: once; J: TRBJ1-4; D: NA; V: TRBV4-1; DNA: TGCGCCAGCAGCCAACGCCGGGGGGGCCGGGGGGAAACTAATGAAAAACTGTTTTTT; CDR3: CASSQRRGGRGETNEKLFF
size: NA; J: TRBJ2-3; D: TRBD1; V: TRBV6-6; DNA: TGTGCCAGCAGCTCCCGGGACAGGGGGACAGATACGCAGTATTTT; CDR3: CASSSRDRGTDTQYF
size: NA; J: TRBJ2-5; D: NA; V: TRBV18; DNA: TGTGCCAGCTCACCATCGTCAGAAGAGACCCAGTACTTC; CDR3: CASSPSSEETQYF
size: NA; J: TRBJ2-2; D: NA; V: TRBV2; DNA: TGTGCCAGCAGTGAAGAAAGGGGGACCGGGGAGCTGTTTTTT; CDR3: CASSEERGTGELFF
size: NA; J: TRBJ1-2; D: NA; V: TRBV2; DNA: TGTGCCAGCAGTGAGTGGGGGCGCGAAAGCGGCTACACCTTC; CDR3: CASSEWGRESGYTF
size: NA; J: TRBJ1-2; D: NA; V: TRBV28; DNA: TGTGCCAGCAGATTGACCGGGGCTGCGGGGCGTCGTGGCTACACCTTC; CDR3: CASRLTGAAGRRGYTF
size: once; J: TRBJ2-7; D: NA; V: TRBV11-2; DNA: TGTGCCAGCAGCTCGGAAAGAACGGGAGTCGAGACATACGAGCAGTACTTC; CDR3: CASSSERTGVETYEQYF
size: NA; J: TRBJ2-7; D: TRBD2; V: TRBV7-2; DNA: TGTGCCAGCAGCATTGCTGGGACTAGCGGGACCTACGAGCAGTACTTC; CDR3: CASSIAGTSGTYEQYF
size: NA; J: TRBJ2-5; D: NA; V: TRBV25-1; DNA: TGTGCCAGCAGTGGAGATAGCCGGTACGAGACCCAGTACTTC; CDR3: CASSGDSRYETQYF